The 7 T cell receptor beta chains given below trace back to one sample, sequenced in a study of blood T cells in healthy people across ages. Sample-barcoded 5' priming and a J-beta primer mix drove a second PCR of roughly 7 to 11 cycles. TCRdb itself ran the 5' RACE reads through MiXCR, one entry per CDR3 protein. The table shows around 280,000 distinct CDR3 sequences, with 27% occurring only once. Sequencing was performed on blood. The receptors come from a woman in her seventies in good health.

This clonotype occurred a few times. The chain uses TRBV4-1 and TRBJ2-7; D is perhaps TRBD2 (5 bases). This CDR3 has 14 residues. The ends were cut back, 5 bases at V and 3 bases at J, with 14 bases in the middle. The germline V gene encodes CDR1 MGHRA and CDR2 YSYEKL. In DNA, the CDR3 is TGCGCCAGCAGCTCTCAGACCGGGAACTACGAGCAGTACTTC. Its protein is CASSSQTGNYEQYF.

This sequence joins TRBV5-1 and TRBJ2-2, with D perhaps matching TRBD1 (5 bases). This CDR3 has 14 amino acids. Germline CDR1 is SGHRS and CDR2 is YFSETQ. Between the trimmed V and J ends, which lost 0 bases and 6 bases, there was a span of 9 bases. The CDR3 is CASSLGVGAGELFF. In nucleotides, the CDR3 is TGCGCCAGCAGCTTGGGTGTAGGGGCCGGGGAGCTGTTTTTT.

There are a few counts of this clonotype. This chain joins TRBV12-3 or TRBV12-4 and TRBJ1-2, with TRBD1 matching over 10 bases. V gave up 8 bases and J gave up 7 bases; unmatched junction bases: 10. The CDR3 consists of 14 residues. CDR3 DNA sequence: TGTGCCAGCCAGAAGACAGGGGGCGCTTCTGGCTACACCTTC. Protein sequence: CASQKTGGASGYTF.

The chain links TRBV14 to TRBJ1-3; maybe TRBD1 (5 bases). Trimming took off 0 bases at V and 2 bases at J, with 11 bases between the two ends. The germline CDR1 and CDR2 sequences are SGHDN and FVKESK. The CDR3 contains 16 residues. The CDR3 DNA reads TGTGCCAGCAGCCAAGAAGGACATCGGACTGGAAACACCATATATTTT. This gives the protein CASSQEGHRTGNTIYF.

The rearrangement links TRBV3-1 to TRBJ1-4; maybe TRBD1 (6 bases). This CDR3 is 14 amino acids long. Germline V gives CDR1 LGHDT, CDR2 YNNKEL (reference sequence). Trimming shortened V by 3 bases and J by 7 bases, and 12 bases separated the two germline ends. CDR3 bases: TGTGCCAGCAGCCATAGCGACAGGTCTGAAAAACTGTTTTTT. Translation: CASSHSDRSEKLFF.

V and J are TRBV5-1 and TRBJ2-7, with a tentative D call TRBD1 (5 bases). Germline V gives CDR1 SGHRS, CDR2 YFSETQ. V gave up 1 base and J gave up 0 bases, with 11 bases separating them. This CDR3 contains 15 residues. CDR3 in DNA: TGCGCCAGCAGCTTGCTGCAGGGTGGCTCCTACGAGCAGTACTTC. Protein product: CASSLLQGGSYEQYF.

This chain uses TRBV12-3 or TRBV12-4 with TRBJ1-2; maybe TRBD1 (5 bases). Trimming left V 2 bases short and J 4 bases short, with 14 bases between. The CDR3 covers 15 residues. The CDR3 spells CASSLTGRGIYGYTF. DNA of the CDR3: TGTGCCAGCAGTTTAACGGGACGGGGGATCTATGGCTACACCTTC.